The TCR beta chain described here comes from a study of T-cell reconstitution after alpha-beta-depleted transplantation in children. This sample's TCRbeta library carried unique molecular identifier barcodes. Each CDR3 protein gets one entry after TCRdb re-called the PCR reads with MiXCR. This sample has 500,000 to 600,000 distinct CDR3 sequences; approximately 32% occur once, and the top ten carry 2% to 2.5%. CDR3 length equals 15 residues. V was clipped by 3 bases and J by 5 bases, with 14 bases between them. Germline V gene sequence: CDR1 SSHAT, CDR2 FNYEAQ (reference sequence). Sequencing used PBMCs from the stem cell graft donor, obtained from the stem cell graft. J is TRBJ2-1 and V is TRBV7-7; possible D gene TRBD2, 6 bases. The sequence was collected from a human donor who donated a stem cell graft to a child with aplastic anemia. In DNA, the CDR3 is TGTGCCAGCAGCTTTGACGTAGGAGGGAACAATGAGCAGTTCTTC. Amino acid sequence: CASSFDVGGNNEQFF.